This record covers a single T cell receptor beta chain. What it binds is not known. The sample originates from a study of cytomegalovirus exposure and HLA in healthy donors. Germline V lookup: CDR1 SGHVS, CDR2 FQNEAQ. V was pared by 3 bases and J by 6 bases, with 12 bases of the junction left unmatched. The CDR3 spans 18 residues. Donors came from a validation cohort of 90 to 150 subjects, distinct from the first 666-subject cohort. Here immunoSEQ multiplex PCR was the method, and the copy in TCRdb shows in-frame clones only, minus some. The table lists approximately 120,000 clones, about 91% of them singletons, with approximately 1.1% in the top ten. Study-wide points: Cytomegalovirus-associated TCR beta chains were listed, numbering roughly 150. With high specificity and sensitivity, the classifier reportedly diagnosed cytomegalovirus status. Most TCR sequences showed up rarely, but some public TCRs showed up in many donors.

This receptor was taken from a woman aged 18-35 years in good health and CMV-seronegative. Sequenced material: PBMCs. The rearrangement joins TRBV7-8 to TRBJ2-1; 12 bases line up with TRBD2. The CDR3 reads CASSFRVRASGGANEQFF. The CDR3 nucleotides are TGTGCCAGCAGCTTTAGAGTCCGGGCTAGCGGGGGGGCCAATGAGCAGTTCTTC.